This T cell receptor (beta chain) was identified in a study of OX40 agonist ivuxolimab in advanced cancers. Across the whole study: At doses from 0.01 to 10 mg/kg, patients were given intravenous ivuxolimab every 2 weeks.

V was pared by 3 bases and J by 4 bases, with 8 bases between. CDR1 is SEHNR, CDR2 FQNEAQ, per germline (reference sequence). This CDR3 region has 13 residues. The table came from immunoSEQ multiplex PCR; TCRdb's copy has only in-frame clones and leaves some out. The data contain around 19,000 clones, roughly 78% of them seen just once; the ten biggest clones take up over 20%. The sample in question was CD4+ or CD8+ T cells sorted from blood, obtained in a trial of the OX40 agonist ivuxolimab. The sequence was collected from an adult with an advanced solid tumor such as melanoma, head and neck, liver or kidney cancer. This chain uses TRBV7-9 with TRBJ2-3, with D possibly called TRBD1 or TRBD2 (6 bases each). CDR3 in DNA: TGTGCCAGCAGCTTCGGGGGCGCAGATACGCAGTATTTT. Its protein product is CASSFGGADTQYF.